These 3 T cell receptor beta chains were sequenced from one sample in a study of CDR3 diversity in severe acne. A single record per CDR3 protein comes from TCRdb applying MiXCR to the PCR reads. The top ten clones hold roughly an eighth of a sample with about 84,000 distinct CDR3 sequences, 45% to 60% of them seen once. Sequenced sample: blood. These receptors were taken from a male donor in good health, without acne.

The chain couples TRBV9 to TRBJ2-6; either TRBD1 or TRBD2 may fit D (5 bases each). V was trimmed by 5 bases and J by 13 bases, leaving 28 bases between them. This CDR3 is 17 amino acids long. CDR1 is SGDLS, CDR2 YYNGEE, per germline. CDR3 coding DNA: TGTGCCAGCAGTCCTAGCTCCCAGAGCTCTGGGGCCAGTGTCCTGACTTTC. Translation: CASSPSSQSSGASVLTF. Based on the CDR3 plus reference TRBV9 and TRBJ2-6, the full variable domain is DSGVTQTPKHLITATGQRVTLRCSPRSGDLSVYWYQQSLDQGLQFLIQYYNGEERAKGNILERFSAQQFPDLHSELNLSSLELGDSALYFCASSPSSQSSGASVLTFGAGSRLTVL.

About this clonotype itself: With a much larger clone just one base away, this may be a read error. V gene TRBV7-9 combines with J gene TRBJ2-5; D is possibly TRBD1 (6 bases). The CDR3 spans 14 residues. Germline CDR1 SEHNR, CDR2 FQNEAQ (reference sequence). CDR3 bases: TGTGCCAACAGCTTGGCAGGGGATTGGGGGACCCAGTACTTC. Its protein product is CANSLAGDWGTQYF. The full variable domain, rest sourced from reference TRBV7-9 and TRBJ2-5, is DTGVSQNPRHKITKRGQNVTFRCDPISEHNRLYWYRQTLGQGPEFLTYFQNEAQLEKSRLLSDRFSAERPKGSFSTLEIQRTEQGDSAMYLCANSLAGDWGTQYFGPGTRLLVL.

The genes are TRBV2 and TRBJ2-1; TRBD2 agrees at 7 bases. Germline CDR1 reads SNHLY; CDR2 reads FYNNEI. The CDR3 contains 15 residues. Losses at the gene ends were 8 bases for V and 4 bases for J; bases not matched to a gene: 11. CDR3 coding DNA: TGTGCCAGCTCCCAAGGGCTAGCGGCTTACAATGAGCAGTTCTTC. Residues: CASSQGLAAYNEQFF. The entire variable domain, with the rest obtained from reference TRBV2 and TRBJ2-1, is as follows: EPEVTQTPSHQVTQMGQEVILRCVPISNHLYFYWYRQILGQKVEFLVSFYNNEISEKSEIFDDQFSVERPDGSNFTLKIRSTKLEDSAMYFCASSQGLAAYNEQFFGPGTRLTVL.